A selection of T cell receptor beta chains follows, all from one sample in a study of blood T cell repertoires in COVID-19. Repertoires were generated with immunoSEQ multiplex PCR, while TCRdb's copy carries only in-frame clones and drops some. The data hold hundreds of thousands of clones, with around 87% observed a single time. Material for sequencing was peripheral blood. The receptors originated from a man aged 55 to 70 who had recovered from COVID-19. The CDR3 runs from the conserved cysteine through the conserved F or W. Clone size is given for some rows only: seen once, a few or many times, or a class if the clone is expanded.

>TRBJ1-2|-|14|TRBV21-1
CASSRDSEAYGYTF
>TRBJ2-2|-|15|TRBV6-5
CASSYYDRNTGELFF
>TRBJ2-5|once|13|TRBV12-3/TRBV12-4
CASSFLLQETQYF
>TRBJ2-2|-|15|TRBV5-1
CASSFRSYNTGELFF
>TRBJ1-1|-|16|TRBV4-2
CASSPRATDKNTEAFF
>TRBJ1-2|-|16|TRBV18
CASSPEQIAANYGYTF
>TRBJ1-3|once|15|TRBV30
CAWSPPRTGGNTIYF
>TRBJ1-2|-|15|TRBV5-5
CASSELLGTGKGYTF
>TRBJ1-1|-|12|TRBV4-1
CASSPPGTEAFF
>TRBJ2-1|-|17|TRBV4-2
CASSQVGGTRPYNEQFF
>TRBJ1-1|-|14|TRBV7-2
CASNSRGINTEAFF
>TRBJ1-2|once|15|TRBV6-5
CASRSKGQGATGYTF
>TRBJ1-5|-|20|TRBV27
CASSKEGVNTGRHGNQPQHF
>TRBJ2-5|-|13|TRBV27
CASRRGHQETQYF
>TRBJ2-1|-|15|TRBV9
CASSALAGGFNEQFF
>TRBJ2-1|-|16|TRBV27
CASRETGTSSYNEQFF
>TRBJ2-5|-|14|TRBV7-2
CASSLKGGGNTQYF
>TRBJ2-2|-|15|TRBV9
CASSVGQGMLGELFF
>TRBJ2-2|-|16|TRBV13
CASSVERGGFAGELFF
>TRBJ2-3|-|17|TRBV5-1
CASSHTPSGGNTDTQYF
>TRBJ1-6|few|14|TRBV5-1
CASSLGQNNSPLHF
>TRBJ2-5|-|15|TRBV5-4
CASSRVGAFAETQYF
>TRBJ2-7|-|13|TRBV6-6
CASSYFLEYEQYF
>TRBJ2-7|-|17|TRBV6-2/TRBV6-3
CASSKPESLPTAYEQYF
>TRBJ2-2|-|15|TRBV27
CASRKDSANTGELFF
>TRBJ2-7|-|15|TRBV9
CASSVGFGGRGEQYF
>TRBJ2-3|-|13|TRBV7-2
CASSLWDSATQYF
>TRBJ2-1|few|13|TRBV19
CASGQWRDNEQFF
>TRBJ1-2|-|14|TRBV2
CASISSEGSDGYTF
>TRBJ1-4|-|12|TRBV10-2
CASSEQGEKLFF
>TRBJ2-3|-|15|TRBV5-4
CASSTGTSGTDTQYF
>TRBJ1-6|-|16|TRBV5-4
CASSIPGTRVNSPLHF
>TRBJ2-2|-|14|TRBV27
CASSMNRGPGELFF
>TRBJ1-5|few|16|TRBV28
CASSPSGRGDVQPQHF
>TRBJ1-6|-|14|TRBV2
CASSEARGNSPLHF
>TRBJ2-2|-|15|TRBV6-5
CASSTTSGPTGELFF
>TRBJ1-1|-|16|TRBV6-5
CASSYLRFGTPTEAFF
>TRBJ2-4|-|14|TRBV2
CASSASGAKNIQYF
>TRBJ2-7|-|14|TRBV5-5
CASSLARWNYEQYF
>TRBJ2-1|-|15|TRBV28
CASRSPGLSYNEQFF
>TRBJ2-7|-|14|TRBV11-2
CASSQPGRTYEQYF
>TRBJ1-1|-|13|TRBV7-9
CASSLAGILIASF
>TRBJ2-1|-|15|TRBV7-8
CASSHRWREHNEQFF
>TRBJ1-1|-|13|TRBV5-1
CASSSTGRTEAFF
>TRBJ2-3|-|18|TRBV5-5
CASSPGQGGGVFTDTQYF
>TRBJ1-3|few|17|TRBV9
CASSVGTGGKSGNTIYF
>TRBJ2-1|-|12|TRBV19
CASARSNNEQFF
>TRBJ2-3|-|18|TRBV20-1
CSASSGLAGGFSTDTQYF
>TRBJ2-2|-|16|TRBV4-1
CASSHDDRGQTGELFF
>TRBJ1-6|-|16|TRBV4-2
CASSHAGGSDNSPLHF
>TRBJ1-2|-|17|TRBV5-1
CASSLDLSDRANYGYTF
>TRBJ1-5|-|16|TRBV6-1
CASSESDRGSYQPQHF
>TRBJ2-1|-|15|TRBV25-1
CASSLPGGLGNEQFF